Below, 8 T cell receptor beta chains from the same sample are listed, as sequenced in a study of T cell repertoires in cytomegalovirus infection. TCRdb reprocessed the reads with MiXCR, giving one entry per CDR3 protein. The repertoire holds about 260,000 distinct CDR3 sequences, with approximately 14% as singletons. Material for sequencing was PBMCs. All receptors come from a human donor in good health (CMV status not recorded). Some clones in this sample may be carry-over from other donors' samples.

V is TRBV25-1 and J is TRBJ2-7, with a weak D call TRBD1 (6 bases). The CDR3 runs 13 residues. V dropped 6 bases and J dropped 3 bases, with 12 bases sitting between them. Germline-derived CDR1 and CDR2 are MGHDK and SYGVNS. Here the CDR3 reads CASSYLQGYEQYF. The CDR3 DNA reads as TGTGCCAGCAGCTACTTACAGGGCTACGAGCAGTACTTC.

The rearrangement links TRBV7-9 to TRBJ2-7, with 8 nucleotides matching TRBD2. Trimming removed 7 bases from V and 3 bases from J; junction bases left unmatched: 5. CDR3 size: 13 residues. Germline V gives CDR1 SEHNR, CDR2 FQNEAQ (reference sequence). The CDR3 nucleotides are TGTGCCAGCACAAGAGCGGGAGTCTACGAGCAGTACTTC. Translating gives CASTRAGVYEQYF. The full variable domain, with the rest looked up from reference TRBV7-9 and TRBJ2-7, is DTGVSQNPRHKITKRGQNVTFRCDPISEHNRLYWYRQTLGQGPEFLTYFQNEAQLEKSRLLSDRFSAERPKGSFSTLEIQRTEQGDSAMYLCASTRAGVYEQYFGPGTRLTVT.

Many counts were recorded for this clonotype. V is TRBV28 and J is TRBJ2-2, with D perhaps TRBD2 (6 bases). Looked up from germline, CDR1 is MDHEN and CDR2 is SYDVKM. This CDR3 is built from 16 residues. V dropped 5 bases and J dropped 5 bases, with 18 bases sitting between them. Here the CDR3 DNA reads TGTGCCAGCAGTCGCATCCGGGACTTGGAAACCGGGGAGCTGTTTTTT. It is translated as CASSRIRDLETGELFF.

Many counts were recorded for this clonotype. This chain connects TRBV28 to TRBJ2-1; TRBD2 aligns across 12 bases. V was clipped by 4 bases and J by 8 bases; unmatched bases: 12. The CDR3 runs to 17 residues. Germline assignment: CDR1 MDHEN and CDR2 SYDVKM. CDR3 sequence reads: CASSYPPGLAGTHEQFF. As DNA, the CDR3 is TGTGCCAGCAGTTATCCCCCTGGACTAGCGGGAACGCATGAGCAGTTCTTC. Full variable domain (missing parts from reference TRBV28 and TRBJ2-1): DVKVTQSSRYLVKRTGEKVFLECVQDMDHENMFWYRQDPGLGLRLIYFSYDVKMKEKGDIPEGYSVSREKKERFSLILESASTNQTSMYLCASSYPPGLAGTHEQFFGPGTRLTVL.

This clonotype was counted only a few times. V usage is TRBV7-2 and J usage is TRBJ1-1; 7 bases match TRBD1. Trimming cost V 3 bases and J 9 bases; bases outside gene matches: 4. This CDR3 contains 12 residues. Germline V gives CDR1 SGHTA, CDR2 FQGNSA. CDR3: CASSFWDRQAFF. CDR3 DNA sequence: TGTGCCAGCAGCTTTTGGGACAGACAAGCTTTCTTT.

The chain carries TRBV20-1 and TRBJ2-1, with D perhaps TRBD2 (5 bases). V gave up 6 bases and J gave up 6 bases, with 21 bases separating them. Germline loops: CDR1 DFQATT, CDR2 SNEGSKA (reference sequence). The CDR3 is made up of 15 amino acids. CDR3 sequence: CSARRASGVPNEQFF. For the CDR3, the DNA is TGCAGTGCCCGACGAGCCAGCGGAGTACCCAATGAGCAGTTCTTC.

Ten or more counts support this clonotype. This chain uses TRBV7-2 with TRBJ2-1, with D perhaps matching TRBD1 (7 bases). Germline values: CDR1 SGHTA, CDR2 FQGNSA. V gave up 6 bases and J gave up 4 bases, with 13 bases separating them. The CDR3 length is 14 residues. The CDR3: CASRSGGLYNEQFF. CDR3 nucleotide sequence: TGTGCCAGCAGATCAGGGGGACTTTACAATGAGCAGTTCTTC. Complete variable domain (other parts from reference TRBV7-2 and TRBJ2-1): GAGVSQSPSNKVTEKGKDVELRCDPISGHTALYWYRQSLGQGLEFLIYFQGNSAPDKSGLPSDRFSAERTGGSVSTLTIQRTQQEDSAVYLCASRSGGLYNEQFFGPGTRLTVL.

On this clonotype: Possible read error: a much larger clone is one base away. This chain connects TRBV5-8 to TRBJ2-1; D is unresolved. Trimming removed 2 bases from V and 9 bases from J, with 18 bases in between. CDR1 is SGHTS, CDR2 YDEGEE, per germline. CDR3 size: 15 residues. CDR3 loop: CASSLLLTATVEQFF. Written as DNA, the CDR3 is TGTGCCAGCAGCTTATTGCTAACAGCCACGGTTGAGCAGTTCTTC.